This T cell receptor (beta chain) was sequenced in a study of shared clonotypes between healthy human individuals. Study-wide points: Clonotypes shared by all four donors outscored non-shared clonotypes in generation probability. Across subsets, estimated richness was generally greater for naive than for memory populations. Rarefaction gave evidence that sorted-subset sequencing remained incomplete despite large depth.

Data came from immunoSEQ multiplex PCR; TCRdb stores just in-frame clones and leaves some out. The profile shows 550,000 to 650,000 clones, 95% to 96% of them singletons. In the case of this clone: Its specificity is unknown.

Naive CD8 isolation took CD45RO-negative cells positively selected for CCR7 and excluded terminally differentiated effector memory CD45RA+ cells. Each of the donors was a healthy adult who was HIV-negative and had not had a recent acute infection or vaccination. The V end was cut by 0 bases, the J end by 6 bases, with 14 bases between. CDR3 length: 15 residues. Germline V lookup: CDR1 SEHNR, CDR2 FQNEAQ (reference sequence). V and J are TRBV7-9 and TRBJ1-2; a weak D match, TRBD1 (5 bases). Sequencing used naive CD8+ T cells sorted from blood. The sequence was collected from a woman aged 25-40 years in good health. CDR3 sequence (DNA): TGTGCCAGCAGCTTAGCGGCCAGGGCGTTCCATGGCTACACCTTC. It yields the protein CASSLAARAFHGYTF. The complete variable domain, with remaining parts taken from reference TRBV7-9 and TRBJ1-2, reads DTGVSQNPRHKITKRGQNVTFRCDPISEHNRLYWYRQTLGQGPEFLTYFQNEAQLEKSRLLSDRFSAERPKGSFSTLEIQRTEQGDSAMYLCASSLAARAFHGYTFGSGTRLTVV.